These T cell receptor beta chains were read from a single sample in a study of T cell changes during pregnancy in multiple sclerosis. Libraries were prepared by immunoSEQ multiplex PCR; TCRdb keeps only in-frame clonotypes and omits some of them. The sample carries 45,000 to 55,000 clones, about 90% recorded once. The input for sequencing was peripheral blood, taken in the first trimester of pregnancy. These receptors all stem from a female donor in good health, enrolled as a control in a pregnancy study. Each CDR3 is given with its conserved first and last residue. The order of the fields is D gene, V gene, clone size, CDR3 length, J gene, CDR3 protein, CDR3 DNA. The D gene is left open where the match is weak. Rows may omit the clone size; those that give it use once, few, many or a size class.

NA	TRBV5-1	NA	14	TRBJ2-2	CASSGSWGGGELFF	TGCGCCAGCAGTGGGTCTTGGGGCGGCGGGGAGCTGTTTTTT
NA	TRBV25-1	once	14	TRBJ1-1	CASSEGGTKGEAFF	TGTGCCAGCAGTGAGGGCGGGACTAAGGGTGAAGCTTTCTTT
TRBD1	TRBV4-3	NA	13	TRBJ1-1	CASSQRTGPEAFF	TGCGCCAGCAGCCAGCGGACAGGGCCCGAAGCTTTCTTT
NA	TRBV4-1	NA	14	TRBJ2-1	CASSQESGYNEQFF	TGCGCCAGCAGCCAAGAGTCCGGTTACAATGAGCAGTTCTTC
NA	TRBV4-3	NA	17	TRBJ2-6	CASSQDVLGAGANVLTF	TGCGCCAGCAGCCAAGATGTGTTAGGGGCTGGGGCCAACGTCCTGACTTTC
NA	TRBV7-9	NA	15	TRBJ2-2	CASSLDSGEAGELFF	TGTGCCAGCAGCTTAGACTCGGGAGAGGCCGGGGAGCTGTTTTTT
NA	TRBV7-9	NA	14	TRBJ1-1	CASSFFFGSTEAFF	TGTGCCAGCAGCTTTTTCTTTGGTAGCACTGAAGCTTTCTTT
NA	TRBV20-1	NA	11	TRBJ2-3	CSARSADTQYF	TGCAGTGCCCGTAGTGCGGATACGCAGTATTTT
NA	TRBV7-8	NA	15	TRBJ2-1	CASSYGAERGHEQFF	TGTGCCAGCAGCTACGGCGCCGAAAGGGGCCATGAGCAGTTCTTC
TRBD1	TRBV14	NA	14	TRBJ2-5	CASSLVTGRETQYF	TGTGCCAGCAGCCTCGTGACAGGGCGAGAGACCCAGTACTTC
TRBD1	TRBV5-1	NA	14	TRBJ2-5	CASTPTGTAGTQYF	TGCGCCAGCACCCCAACAGGGACAGCCGGGACCCAGTACTTC
TRBD1	TRBV19	once	13	TRBJ2-7	CASSINRGYEQYF	TGTGCCAGTAGTATAAACAGGGGCTACGAGCAGTACTTC
NA	TRBV5-4	NA	12	TRBJ2-7	CASSFRAGEQYF	TGTGCCAGCAGCTTCAGGGCCGGGGAGCAGTACTTC
TRBD2	TRBV13	NA	21	TRBJ2-3	CASRWTSLYPGEEGLADTQYF	TGTGCCAGCCGATGGACTAGCCTATACCCGGGGGAGGAAGGATTAGCAGATACGCAGTATTTT
NA	TRBV30	NA	17	TRBJ2-1	CAWSVGKAWAGWVEQFF	TGTGCCTGGAGTGTAGGAAAAGCCTGGGCGGGATGGGTTGAGCAGTTCTTC
TRBD2	TRBV19	once	15	TRBJ2-1	CASSMGAGDYNEQFF	TGTGCCAGTAGTATGGGAGCGGGGGACTACAATGAGCAGTTCTTC
TRBD1	TRBV27	NA	14	TRBJ1-5	CASRRTGGNQPQHF	TGTGCCAGCAGACGGACAGGGGGCAATCAGCCCCAGCATTTT
TRBD1	TRBV28	once	14	TRBJ1-3	CASTNRGPGNTIYF	TGTGCCAGCACAAACAGGGGGCCCGGAAACACCATATATTTT
TRBD2	TRBV9	NA	15	TRBJ2-5	CASSVSGRWIETQYF	TGTGCCAGCAGCGTTAGCGGGAGATGGATTGAGACCCAGTACTTC
NA	TRBV9	few	16	TRBJ1-2	CASSPPSLGVVGGYTF	TGTGCCAGCAGCCCCCCGTCTCTCGGGGTCGTGGGGGGCTACACCTTC
NA	TRBV5-1	few	14	TRBJ1-2	CASSLAGREDGYTF	TGCGCCAGCAGCTTGGCCGGCAGGGAGGATGGCTACACCTTC
TRBD2	TRBV18	NA	17	TRBJ2-1	CASSPQPSGRAYNEQFF	TGTGCCAGCTCACCACAGCCTAGCGGGAGAGCCTACAATGAGCAGTTCTTC
TRBD1	TRBV7-2	NA	14	TRBJ2-2	CASRQGDYTGELFF	TGTGCCAGCAGACAGGGGGACTACACCGGGGAGCTGTTTTTT
TRBD2	TRBV13	NA	15	TRBJ2-7	CASSATSGRWYEQYF	TGTGCCAGCAGCGCTACTAGCGGGAGATGGTACGAGCAGTACTTC
TRBD2	TRBV4-2	NA	20	TRBJ2-4	CASSQELASGSGGSKNIQYF	TGTGCCAGCAGCCAAGAATTAGCTAGCGGGAGCGGGGGATCCAAAAACATTCAGTACTTC
TRBD1	TRBV2	NA	15	TRBJ1-1	CASSGFRTGSTEAFF	TGTGCCAGCAGTGGGTTCCGGACAGGCAGCACTGAAGCTTTCTTT
TRBD2	TRBV5-5	NA	16	TRBJ2-2	CATRTSGGALGGELFF	TGTGCCACCCGGACTAGCGGGGGGGCCTTGGGCGGGGAGCTGTTTTTT
NA	TRBV7-3	NA	15	TRBJ1-1	CASSRIGGASTEAFF	TGTGCCAGCAGCCGTATAGGGGGGGCTAGCACTGAAGCTTTCTTT
NA	TRBV5-1	few	12	TRBJ1-1	CASSGSGTEAFF	TGCGCCAGCAGCGGCTCCGGGACAGAAGCTTTCTTT